These 15 T cell receptor beta chains originate from one sample sequenced in a study of T cells after yellow fever vaccination (dated 2019 in TCRdb). Receptor libraries were prepared by 5' RACE. Instrument on record: Illumina HiSeq 2500. The raw public reads went through TCRdb reprocessing: fastp at Q25, MiXCR clone calling, in-frame beta chains kept. Each entry merges the rows of one CDR3 protein and shows their most common DNA and genes. The sample contains hundreds of thousands of distinct CDR3 sequences, around 10% of them found a single time. Around 18% of the sample is held by the ten biggest clonotypes. The treatment or condition label, read with the paper, signifies: live attenuated yellow fever vaccine strain. Sequences were derived from PBMCs, sampled on the day of the first yellow fever vaccination. Source of these receptors: a man between 18 and 29 years old who received the YFV17D yellow fever vaccine.

The chain couples TRBV18 to TRBJ2-3; 8 bases agree with TRBD2. The CDR3 totals 16 residues. J was trimmed by 5 bases and V by 6 bases; bases with no gene match: 13. The germline V gene has CDR1 KGHSH and CDR2 LQKENI. DNA of the CDR3: TGTGCCAGCTCCAAGGGAATCGGAGCGGGGGAAGATACGCAGTATTTT. Protein: CASSKGIGAGEDTQYF.

This clonotype was observed a few times. The chain joins TRBV4-1 to TRBJ2-3; 12 bases align to TRBD2. The CDR3 sequence is 17 residues long. Germline V CDR1 and CDR2: MGHRA, YSYEKL. Trimming cost V 0 bases and J 6 bases; bases outside gene matches: 7. This CDR3 is CASSQDAASGGVDTQYF. As DNA, the CDR3 is TGCGCCAGCAGCCAAGATGCGGCTAGCGGGGGGGTGGATACGCAGTATTTT.

The chain links TRBV18 to TRBJ2-7; weak D call: TRBD1 (6 bases). The CDR3 totals 14 residues. The germline gives CDR1 KGHSH, CDR2 LQKENI. V lost 3 bases and J 4 bases, leaving 13 bases between the germline ends. CDR3 region: CASSPGAPNYEQYV. Written as DNA, the CDR3 is TGTGCCAGCTCACCGGGGGCCCCCAATTACGAGCAGTACGTC.

As concerns this clonotype: One junction end does not reproduce the germline sequence, and a read error may be involved. The chain recombines TRBV7-7 with TRBJ1-1, with D maybe TRBD1 (5 bases). CDR1 and CDR2 (germline): SSHAT, FNYEAQ (reference sequence). The CDR3 contains 15 residues. This chain's CDR3 is CASSPLGGSSTEAFF. As DNA, the CDR3 is TGTGCTAGCAGCCCACTGGGGGGGTCGAGCACTGAAGCTTTCTTT.

The chain employs TRBV7-8 and TRBJ1-2; D remains ambiguous. The V end was cut by 1 base, the J end by 2 bases, with 11 bases between. Germline assignment: CDR1 SGHVS and CDR2 FQNEAQ. The CDR3 is 15 amino acids. The CDR3: CASSLGRESNYGYTF. The CDR3 nucleotides are TGTGCCAGCAGCTTAGGTCGAGAATCCAACTATGGCTACACCTTC.

This clonotype has only a few counts. The J gene is TRBJ1-4, the V gene TRBV3-1; a possible D gene is TRBD1 (6 bases). The CDR3 sequence is 15 residues long. V was shortened by 0 bases and J by 4 bases, with 9 bases between the two germline ends. Germline V gene data show CDR1 as LGHDT and CDR2 as YNNKEL (reference sequence). CDR3 nucleotides: TGTGCCAGCAGCCAAGATCCGGACAGTAATGAAAAACTGTTTTTT. Translating gives CASSQDPDSNEKLFF.

This clonotype was seen only a few times. This chain uses TRBV19 with TRBJ2-2, with D maybe TRBD1 (5 bases). This CDR3 has 14 amino acids. V lost 2 bases to trimming and J lost 4 bases, with 8 bases between them. The germline V gene encodes CDR1 LNHDA and CDR2 SQIVND (reference sequence). The CDR3 nucleotides are TGTGCCAGTAGTATAAGGGGTGTCACCGGGGAGCTGTTTTTT. It translates to CASSIRGVTGELFF.

The V gene is TRBV5-1, the J gene TRBJ2-3; no definite D call. This CDR3 contains 15 residues. CDR1 is SGHRS and CDR2 is YFSETQ in the germline V gene. V was trimmed by 5 bases and J by 1 base, leaving 14 bases between them. The CDR3: CASSLLVLGTDTQYF. CDR3 sequence (DNA): TGCGCCAGCAGTCTGCTAGTATTAGGCACAGATACGCAGTATTTT.

The rearrangement links TRBV12-3 or TRBV12-4 to TRBJ2-2; weak D call: TRBD1 (5 bases). This CDR3 region has 14 residues. Trimming cost V 7 bases and J 3 bases, with 12 bases left between them. CDR3 DNA sequence: TGTGCCAGCACTCCTGACAGCTACACCGGGGAGCTGTTTTTT. Protein product: CASTPDSYTGELFF.

The chain uses TRBV4-1 and TRBJ2-3, with TRBD2 as a possible D gene (6 bases). The CDR3 spans 15 residues. V gave up 0 bases and J gave up 4 bases, with 11 bases separating them. CDR1 and CDR2 from the germline V gene are MGHRA and YSYEKL. The CDR3 spells CASSQDGGAPDTQYF. The CDR3 DNA reads as TGCGCCAGCAGCCAAGATGGAGGGGCCCCAGATACGCAGTATTTT.

CDR3 sequence (DNA): TGTGCCAGCAGTTACTCTAGCGGGGTCGATACGCAGTATTTT. This gives the protein CASSYSSGVDTQYF. V usage is TRBV6-5 and J usage is TRBJ2-3; 8 positions agree with TRBD2. The length of the CDR3 is 14 residues. V trimming: 0 bases; J trimming: 6 bases; junction bases outside the gene matches: 2. Germline CDR1 MNHEY, CDR2 SVGAGI.

This clonotype turned up a few times. The chain links TRBV4-1 to TRBJ2-3; no reliable D call. Per the germline V gene, CDR1 is MGHRA and CDR2 is YSYEKL. The CDR3 has 14 residues. Trimming left V 0 bases short and J 7 bases short, with 11 bases between. CDR3 region: CASSQDRPAHTQYF. CDR3 bases: TGCGCCAGCAGCCAAGATCGACCTGCCCATACGCAGTATTTT.

V is TRBV9 and J is TRBJ2-5; the match to TRBD2 covers 7 bases. V dropped 3 bases and J dropped 3; count of bases not matched to a gene: 5. Germline CDR1 and CDR2: SGDLS and YYNGEE. This CDR3 is 14 amino acids long. CDR3 bases: TGTGCCAGCAGCGCCCGGGACTACAAAGAGACCCAGTACTTC. It yields the protein CASSARDYKETQYF.

This clonotype turned up a few times. The chain couples TRBV29-1 to TRBJ2-2; D ambiguous. Germline CDR1 is SQVTM and CDR2 is ANQGSEA. CDR3 size: 13 residues. The ends were cut back, 5 bases at V and 3 bases at J, with 10 bases in the middle. CDR3 sequence reads: CSVSVQDTGELFF. DNA of the CDR3: TGCAGCGTTTCGGTCCAGGACACCGGGGAGCTGTTTTTT.

The chain links TRBV20-1 to TRBJ1-6; unclear D gene. Deletions cut 2 bases from V and 12 bases from J, with 14 bases between. Germline V gene lookup returns CDR1 DFQATT and CDR2 SNEGSKA (reference sequence). The CDR3 length is 13 residues. Here the CDR3 DNA reads TGCAGTGCTAGAAGATTTGGAGGGATACCCCTCCACTTT. Its translation is CSARRFGGIPLHF.